One T cell receptor beta chain is described in this entry. Antigen unknown. This record comes from a study of cytomegalovirus exposure and HLA in healthy donors. Findings and caveats of the study: Later analysis placed DRB1 highest and HLA-C lowest in TCR association rates, which differed by HLA locus. In an earlier analysis, most TCR beta V segments were productive about 87% or about 30% of the time. Specificity of three CMV-associated chains for CMV antigens was verified in vitro.

The PCR made use of 60 Vbeta and 13 Jbeta primers. Sequencing was performed with immunoSEQ multiplex PCR; in TCRdb, only in-frame clones are kept and a portion is missing. The sample records about 120,000 clones, approximately 75% being singletons. Germline V gives CDR1 SEHNR, CDR2 FQNEAQ (reference sequence). Losses at the gene ends were 5 bases for V and 5 bases for J; bases not matched to a gene: 6. The length of the CDR3 is 14 residues. The origin of this receptor is a man in his forties in good health and CMV-seronegative. The sequenced sample was PBMCs. V usage is TRBV7-9 and J usage is TRBJ1-1, with 9 bases identical to TRBD1. The CDR3 DNA reads as TGTGCCAGCAGCCGCGGGACAGGGCAAACTGAAGCTTTCTTT. Protein: CASSRGTGQTEAFF.